Listed below are T cell receptor beta chains from one sample, sequenced in a study of blood T cell repertoires in COVID-19. Produced via immunoSEQ multiplex PCR; TCRdb's table is partial and in-frame only. This sample carries about 74,000 clones, about 88% of them seen once, and the ten largest clones take 2.5% to 3%. The sequenced sample consisted of peripheral blood. Every receptor here comes from a man aged 65 to 79 with active or convalescent COVID-19. CDR3s include the opening cysteine and the closing phenylalanine or tryptophan. A D gene is named only where the DNA matches it firmly. Not all rows give a size; the values are once, few, many and, for expanded clones, a class.

j_call: TRBJ1-6; clone_size: NA; v_call: TRBV5-1; d_call: TRBD1; cdr3_aa: CASSADRENSPLHF; cdr3_nt: TGCGCCAGCAGCGCCGACAGGGAAAATTCACCCCTCCACTTT
j_call: TRBJ2-5; clone_size: NA; v_call: TRBV5-1; d_call: NA; cdr3_aa: CASSSTASRETQYF; cdr3_nt: TGCGCCAGCAGCTCGACAGCAAGCCGGGAGACCCAGTACTTC
j_call: TRBJ1-2; clone_size: NA; v_call: TRBV6-5; d_call: NA; cdr3_aa: CASITDSYGYTF; cdr3_nt: TGTGCCAGTATAACGGACAGTTATGGCTACACCTTC
j_call: TRBJ2-1; clone_size: NA; v_call: TRBV5-4; d_call: NA; cdr3_aa: CASSAKDSPSYNEQFF; cdr3_nt: TGTGCCAGCAGCGCTAAGGACAGCCCCTCCTACAATGAGCAGTTCTTC
j_call: TRBJ1-1; clone_size: NA; v_call: TRBV3-1/TRBV3-2; d_call: NA; cdr3_aa: CASSQDHRDNEAFF; cdr3_nt: TGTGCCAGCAGCCAAGACCACCGGGACAATGAAGCTTTCTTT
j_call: TRBJ2-5; clone_size: NA; v_call: TRBV27; d_call: NA; cdr3_aa: CASSLPQRAQQETQYF; cdr3_nt: TGTGCCAGCAGTTTACCCCAGCGTGCCCAACAAGAGACCCAGTACTTC
j_call: TRBJ1-1; clone_size: NA; v_call: TRBV4-1; d_call: NA; cdr3_aa: CASSPEQGRSEAFF; cdr3_nt: TGCGCCAGCAGCCCAGAACAGGGTAGGTCTGAAGCTTTCTTT
j_call: TRBJ2-1; clone_size: NA; v_call: TRBV6-5; d_call: TRBD1; cdr3_aa: CASSPGTEKYNEQFF; cdr3_nt: TGTGCCAGCAGCCCCGGGACAGAGAAATACAATGAGCAGTTCTTC
j_call: TRBJ2-1; clone_size: NA; v_call: TRBV5-5; d_call: NA; cdr3_aa: CASSLRWQGGSLSSYNEQFF; cdr3_nt: TGTGCCAGCAGCTTGAGGTGGCAGGGGGGATCTCTAAGCTCCTACAATGAGCAGTTCTTC
j_call: TRBJ1-1; clone_size: NA; v_call: TRBV30; d_call: TRBD1; cdr3_aa: CAWNHRGDTEAFF; cdr3_nt: TGTGCCTGGAATCACAGGGGGGACACTGAAGCTTTCTTT
j_call: TRBJ1-1; clone_size: once; v_call: TRBV18; d_call: NA; cdr3_aa: CASSPLGPMNTEAFF; cdr3_nt: TGTGCCAGCTCACCACTGGGGCCAATGAACACTGAAGCTTTCTTT
j_call: TRBJ2-5; clone_size: NA; v_call: TRBV6-5; d_call: TRBD2; cdr3_aa: CASRFPGGETQYF; cdr3_nt: TGTGCCAGCAGGTTCCCGGGGGGGGAGACCCAGTACTTC
j_call: TRBJ1-1; clone_size: NA; v_call: TRBV10-1; d_call: TRBD1; cdr3_aa: CASSRDSEAFF; cdr3_nt: TGCGCCAGCAGCCGGGACAGTGAAGCTTTCTTT
j_call: TRBJ2-5; clone_size: NA; v_call: TRBV5-4; d_call: NA; cdr3_aa: CASSLAAGGETQYF; cdr3_nt: TGTGCCAGCAGCTTGGCCGCAGGGGGGGAGACCCAGTACTTC
j_call: TRBJ2-3; clone_size: NA; v_call: TRBV7-3; d_call: TRBD1; cdr3_aa: CASSRQQGTTDTQYF; cdr3_nt: TGTGCCAGCAGCCGTCAACAGGGGACCACAGATACGCAGTATTTT
j_call: TRBJ1-4; clone_size: once; v_call: TRBV27; d_call: TRBD1; cdr3_aa: CASRPTGREKLFF; cdr3_nt: TGTGCCAGCAGACCGACAGGGAGGGAAAAACTGTTTTTT
j_call: TRBJ1-1; clone_size: NA; v_call: TRBV5-1; d_call: TRBD1; cdr3_aa: CASSFEGQGDTEAFF; cdr3_nt: TGCGCCAGCAGCTTCGAAGGACAGGGGGACACTGAAGCTTTCTTT
j_call: TRBJ1-2; clone_size: NA; v_call: TRBV7-2; d_call: TRBD1; cdr3_aa: CASSHRGSIYGYTF; cdr3_nt: TGTGCCAGCAGCCACAGGGGCTCGATCTATGGCTACACCTTC
j_call: TRBJ1-2; clone_size: NA; v_call: TRBV7-9; d_call: TRBD1; cdr3_aa: CASSLQGALGYTF; cdr3_nt: TGTGCCAGCAGCTTACAGGGGGCGTTAGGCTACACCTTC
j_call: TRBJ2-7; clone_size: NA; v_call: TRBV7-8; d_call: TRBD1; cdr3_aa: CASSFGQVGFYEQYF; cdr3_nt: TGTGCCAGCAGCTTCGGACAGGTGGGGTTTTACGAGCAGTACTTC
j_call: TRBJ2-2; clone_size: NA; v_call: TRBV7-6; d_call: TRBD1; cdr3_aa: CASSSLQGSGGELFF; cdr3_nt: TGTGCCAGCAGCTCACTACAGGGGTCGGGCGGGGAGCTGTTTTTT
j_call: TRBJ1-4; clone_size: few; v_call: TRBV29-1; d_call: TRBD1; cdr3_aa: CSVGGQSEKLFF; cdr3_nt: TGCAGCGTTGGGGGACAGAGTGAAAAACTGTTTTTT
j_call: TRBJ2-3; clone_size: NA; v_call: TRBV19; d_call: TRBD1; cdr3_aa: CASSPGQGKDTQYF; cdr3_nt: TGTGCCAGTAGCCCGGGACAGGGTAAAGATACGCAGTATTTT
j_call: TRBJ2-7; clone_size: NA; v_call: TRBV2; d_call: NA; cdr3_aa: CASTGRSSYEQYF; cdr3_nt: TGTGCCAGCACCGGTCGGAGCTCCTACGAGCAGTACTTC
j_call: TRBJ1-1; clone_size: NA; v_call: TRBV4-1; d_call: TRBD1; cdr3_aa: CASSPNRGTEAFF; cdr3_nt: TGCGCCAGCAGCCCCAACAGGGGCACTGAAGCTTTCTTT
j_call: TRBJ2-1; clone_size: NA; v_call: TRBV15; d_call: TRBD1; cdr3_aa: CATSRDFGRGLWNEQFF; cdr3_nt: TGTGCCACCAGCAGAGATTTCGGCAGGGGGCTTTGGAATGAGCAGTTCTTC
j_call: TRBJ1-2; clone_size: NA; v_call: TRBV28; d_call: NA; cdr3_aa: CASSQRGRGYGYTF; cdr3_nt: TGTGCCAGCAGTCAAAGGGGAAGGGGCTATGGCTACACCTTC
j_call: TRBJ2-7; clone_size: once; v_call: TRBV19; d_call: TRBD1; cdr3_aa: CASKGTGGYEQYF; cdr3_nt: TGTGCCAGTAAAGGGACAGGGGGGTACGAGCAGTACTTC
j_call: TRBJ2-5; clone_size: NA; v_call: TRBV10-2; d_call: NA; cdr3_aa: CASSPQRQETQYF; cdr3_nt: TGCGCCAGCAGCCCCCAGCGGCAAGAGACCCAGTACTTC
j_call: TRBJ1-6; clone_size: NA; v_call: TRBV27; d_call: TRBD1; cdr3_aa: CASSFEGQTNSPLHF; cdr3_nt: TGTGCCAGCAGTTTCGAGGGACAGACTAATTCACCCCTCCACTTT
j_call: TRBJ2-7; clone_size: NA; v_call: TRBV27; d_call: NA; cdr3_aa: CASSFAGRKQYF; cdr3_nt: TGTGCCAGCAGTTTCGCGGGAAGGAAGCAGTACTTC
j_call: TRBJ2-1; clone_size: NA; v_call: TRBV10-2; d_call: TRBD2; cdr3_aa: CASEKPAGKPEQFF; cdr3_nt: TGCGCCAGCGAAAAGCCAGCGGGGAAACCCGAGCAGTTCTTC
j_call: TRBJ2-7; clone_size: once; v_call: TRBV6-6; d_call: NA; cdr3_aa: CASSYSSGAYEQYF; cdr3_nt: TGTGCCAGCAGTTACTCGAGCGGAGCCTACGAGCAGTACTTC
j_call: TRBJ2-5; clone_size: NA; v_call: TRBV5-8; d_call: TRBD2; cdr3_aa: CASSPGLADQETQYF; cdr3_nt: TGTGCCAGCAGCCCCGGACTAGCGGACCAAGAGACCCAGTACTTC
j_call: TRBJ2-6; clone_size: NA; v_call: TRBV18; d_call: TRBD1; cdr3_aa: CASSTGTGGAGANVLTF; cdr3_nt: TGTGCCAGCTCAACGGGGACAGGGGGCGCTGGGGCCAACGTCCTGACTTTC
j_call: TRBJ1-5; clone_size: NA; v_call: TRBV11-2; d_call: NA; cdr3_aa: CASSWGRYQPQHF; cdr3_nt: TGTGCCAGCAGCTGGGGGCGATACCAGCCCCAGCATTTT
j_call: TRBJ2-7; clone_size: NA; v_call: TRBV10-3; d_call: TRBD1; cdr3_aa: CASRTGGTGEQYF; cdr3_nt: TGTGCCAGCCGTACAGGGGGTACAGGCGAGCAGTACTTC